This TCR beta chain was identified in a study of blood T cell repertoires in COVID-19. The CDR3 is 16 residues long. Trimming cost V 1 base and J 9 bases; bases outside gene matches: 10. The germline V gene has CDR1 LNHDA and CDR2 SQIVND (reference sequence). Produced via immunoSEQ multiplex PCR; TCRdb's table is partial and in-frame only. The data contain hundreds of thousands of clones, around 85% of them singletons. The clonotype was recovered from a woman aged 40 to 55 with acute COVID-19. Material: PBMCs or T cells enriched from blood (not recorded which). V and J are TRBV19 and TRBJ2-1; 9 nucleotides line up with TRBD1. The CDR3 DNA is TGTGCCAGTAGTATAGGGACAGGGGATTGGAAGGGTGAGCAGTTCTTC. This codes for CASSIGTGDWKGEQFF. Together with reference TRBV19 and TRBJ2-1, the CDR3 gives the full variable domain: DGGITQSPKYLFRKEGQNVTLSCEQNLNHDAMYWYRQDPGQGLRLIYYSQIVNDFQKGDIAEGYSVSREKKESFPLTVTSAQKNPTAFYLCASSIGTGDWKGEQFFGPGTRLTVL.